These 2 T cell receptor beta chains came from one sample sequenced in a study of blood T cell repertoires in COVID-19. Here immunoSEQ multiplex PCR was the method, and the copy in TCRdb shows in-frame clones only, minus some. This table holds 300,000 to 350,000 clones, 65% to 90% found once. Sample: PBMCs or T cells enriched from blood (not recorded which). Receptors were obtained from a middle-aged woman with acute COVID-19.

The rearrangement uses TRBV7-2 and TRBJ2-1, with D unresolved. This CDR3 is 15 amino acids long. The V gene's germline CDR1 is SGHTA and CDR2 FQGNSA. V was pared by 7 bases and J by 2 bases, with 15 bases between. Here the CDR3 reads CASTRLSKAYNEQFF. CDR3 nucleotide sequence: TGTGCCAGCACCCGACTCTCAAAGGCCTACAATGAGCAGTTCTTC. The full variable domain, with the rest looked up from reference TRBV7-2 and TRBJ2-1, is GAGVSQSPSNKVTEKGKDVELRCDPISGHTALYWYRQSLGQGLEFLIYFQGNSAPDKSGLPSDRFSAERTGGSVSTLTIQRTQQEDSAVYLCASTRLSKAYNEQFFGPGTRLTVL.

The rearrangement uses TRBV10-2 and TRBJ1-5, with D maybe TRBD1 (5 bases). V gave up 4 bases and J gave up 4 bases, with 8 bases separating them. Germline CDR1 reads WSHSY; CDR2 reads SAAADI. The CDR3 has 13 residues. The CDR3 bases are TGCGCCAGCAGTGTCGGGGGGAATCAGCCCCAGCATTTT. It translates to CASSVGGNQPQHF.